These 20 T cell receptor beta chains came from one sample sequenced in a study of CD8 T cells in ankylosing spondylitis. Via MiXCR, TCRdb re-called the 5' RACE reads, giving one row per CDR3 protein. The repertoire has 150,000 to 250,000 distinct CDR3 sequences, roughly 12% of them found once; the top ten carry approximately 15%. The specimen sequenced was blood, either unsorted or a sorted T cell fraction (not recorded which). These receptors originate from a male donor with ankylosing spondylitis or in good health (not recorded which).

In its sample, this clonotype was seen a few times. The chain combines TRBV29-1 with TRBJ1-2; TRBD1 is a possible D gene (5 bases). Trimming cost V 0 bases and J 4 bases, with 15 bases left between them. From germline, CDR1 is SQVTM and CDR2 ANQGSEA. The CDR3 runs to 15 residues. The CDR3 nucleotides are TGCAGCGTTGAAGACGAGGACACCCACCCCTATGGCTACACCTTC. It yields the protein CSVEDEDTHPYGYTF.

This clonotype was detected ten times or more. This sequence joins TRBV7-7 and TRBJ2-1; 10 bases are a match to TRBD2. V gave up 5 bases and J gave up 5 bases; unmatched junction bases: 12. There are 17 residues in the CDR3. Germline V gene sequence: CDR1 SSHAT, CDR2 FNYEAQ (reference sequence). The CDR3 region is CASSPAQAGGPNNEQFF. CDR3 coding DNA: TGTGCCAGCAGCCCCGCCCAAGCGGGAGGGCCGAACAATGAGCAGTTCTTC. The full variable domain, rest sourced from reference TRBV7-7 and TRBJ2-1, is GAGVSQSPRYKVTKRGQDVTLRCDPISSHATLYWYQQALGQGPEFLTYFNYEAQPDKSGLPSDRFSAERPEGSISTLTIQRTEQRDSAMYRCASSPAQAGGPNNEQFFGPGTRLTVL.

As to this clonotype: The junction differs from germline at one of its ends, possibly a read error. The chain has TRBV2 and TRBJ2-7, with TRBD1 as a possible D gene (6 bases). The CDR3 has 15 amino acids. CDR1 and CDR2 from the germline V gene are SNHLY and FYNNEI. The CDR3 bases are TGTGCCAGCACTGAAGGGGGAACAGCAAACCACGAGCAGTACTTC. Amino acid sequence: CASTEGGTANHEQYF.

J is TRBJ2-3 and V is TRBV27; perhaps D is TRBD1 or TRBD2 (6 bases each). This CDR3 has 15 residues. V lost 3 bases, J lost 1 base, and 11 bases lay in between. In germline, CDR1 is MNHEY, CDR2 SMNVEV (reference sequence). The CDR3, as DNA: TGTGCCAGCAGTTTTGGGGGGCGTCGCACAGATACGCAGTATTTT. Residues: CASSFGGRRTDTQYF.

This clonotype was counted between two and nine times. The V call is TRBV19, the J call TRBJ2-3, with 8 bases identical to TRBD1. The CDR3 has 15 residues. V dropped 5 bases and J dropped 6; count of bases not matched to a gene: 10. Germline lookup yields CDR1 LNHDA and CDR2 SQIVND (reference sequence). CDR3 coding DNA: TGTGCCAGTAGTGCGGTGGACAGGGCAAGTGATACGCAGTATTTT. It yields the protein CASSAVDRASDTQYF.

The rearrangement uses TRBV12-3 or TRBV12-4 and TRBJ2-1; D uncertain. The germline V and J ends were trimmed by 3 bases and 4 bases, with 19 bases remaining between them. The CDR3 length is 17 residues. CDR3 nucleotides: TGTGCCAGCAGTTTCGGTCCTGATAGCCGGAATTACAATGAGCAGTTCTTC. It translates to CASSFGPDSRNYNEQFF.

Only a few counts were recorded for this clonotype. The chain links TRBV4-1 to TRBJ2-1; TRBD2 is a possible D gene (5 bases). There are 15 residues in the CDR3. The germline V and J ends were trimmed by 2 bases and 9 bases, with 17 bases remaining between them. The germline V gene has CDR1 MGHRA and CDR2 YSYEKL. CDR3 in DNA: TGCGCCAGCAGCCAACGAAAGGGAGTCTTTGTTGAGCAGTTCTTC. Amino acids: CASSQRKGVFVEQFF.

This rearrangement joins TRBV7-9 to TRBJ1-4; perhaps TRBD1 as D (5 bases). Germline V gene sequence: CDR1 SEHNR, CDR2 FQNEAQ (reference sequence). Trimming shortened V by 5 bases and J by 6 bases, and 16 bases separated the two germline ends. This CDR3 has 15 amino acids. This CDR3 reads CASSPQAGRDEKLFF. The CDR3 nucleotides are TGTGCCAGCAGCCCCCAGGCAGGGAGGGATGAAAAACTGTTTTTT.

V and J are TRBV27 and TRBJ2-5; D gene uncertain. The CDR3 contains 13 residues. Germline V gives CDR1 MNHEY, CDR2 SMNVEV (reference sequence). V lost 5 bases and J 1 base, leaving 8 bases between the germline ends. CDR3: CASSLNSQETQYF. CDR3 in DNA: TGTGCCAGCAGTCTCAACTCCCAAGAGACCCAGTACTTC.

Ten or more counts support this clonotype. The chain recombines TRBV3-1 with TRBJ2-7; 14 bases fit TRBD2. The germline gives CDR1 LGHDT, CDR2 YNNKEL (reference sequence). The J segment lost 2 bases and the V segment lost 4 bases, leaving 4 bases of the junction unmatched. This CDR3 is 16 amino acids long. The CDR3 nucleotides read TGTGCCAGCAGCCCCGTGGGACTAGCGGGGGCCTACGAGCAGTACTTC. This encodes CASSPVGLAGAYEQYF.

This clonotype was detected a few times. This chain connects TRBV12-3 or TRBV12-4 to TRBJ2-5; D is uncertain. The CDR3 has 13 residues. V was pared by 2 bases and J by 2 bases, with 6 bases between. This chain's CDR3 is CASSLHGQETQYF. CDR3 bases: TGTGCCAGCAGTTTACACGGGCAAGAGACCCAGTACTTC.

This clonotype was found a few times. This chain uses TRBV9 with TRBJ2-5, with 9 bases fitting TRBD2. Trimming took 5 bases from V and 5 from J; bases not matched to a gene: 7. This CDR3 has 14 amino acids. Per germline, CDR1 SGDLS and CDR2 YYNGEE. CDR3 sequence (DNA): TGTGCCAGCAGTTTGGGACTAGCCTTGGAGACCCAGTACTTC. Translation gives CASSLGLALETQYF.

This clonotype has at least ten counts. CDR3 nucleotide sequence: TGCGCCAGCAGCCAAGAAGGGGGGGCCCATGAGCAGTTCTTC. It codes for CASSQEGGAHEQFF. The chain has TRBV4-1 and TRBJ2-1; a weak D match, TRBD2 (7 bases). CDR3 size: 14 residues. Germline lookup yields CDR1 MGHRA and CDR2 YSYEKL. V dropped 0 bases and J dropped 8 bases, with 11 bases sitting between them.

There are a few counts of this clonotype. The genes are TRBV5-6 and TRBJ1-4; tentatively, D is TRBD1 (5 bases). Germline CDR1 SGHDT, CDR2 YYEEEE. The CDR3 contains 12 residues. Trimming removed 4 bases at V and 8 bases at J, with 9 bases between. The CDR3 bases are TGTGCCAGCAGCACCGGGACGGAAAAACTGTTTTTT. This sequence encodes CASSTGTEKLFF.

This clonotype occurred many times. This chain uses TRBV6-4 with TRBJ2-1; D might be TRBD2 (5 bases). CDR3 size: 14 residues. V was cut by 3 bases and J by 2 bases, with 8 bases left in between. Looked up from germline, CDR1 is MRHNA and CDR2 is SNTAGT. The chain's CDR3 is CASSEPGTYNEQFF. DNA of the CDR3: TGTGCCAGCAGTGAACCCGGGACCTACAATGAGCAGTTCTTC.

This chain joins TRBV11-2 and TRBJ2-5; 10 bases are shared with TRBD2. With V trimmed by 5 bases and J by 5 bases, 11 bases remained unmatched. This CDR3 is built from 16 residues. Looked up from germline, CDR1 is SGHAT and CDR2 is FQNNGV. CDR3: CASSPSGSGAVETQYF. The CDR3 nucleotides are TGTGCCAGCAGCCCTAGCGGGAGCGGGGCCGTGGAGACCCAGTACTTC.

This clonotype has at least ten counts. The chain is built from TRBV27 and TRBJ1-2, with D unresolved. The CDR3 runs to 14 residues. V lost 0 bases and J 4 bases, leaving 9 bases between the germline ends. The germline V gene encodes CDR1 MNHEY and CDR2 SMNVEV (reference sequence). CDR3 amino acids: CASSLSGSPYGYTF. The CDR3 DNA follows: TGTGCCAGCAGTTTATCAGGCAGCCCCTATGGCTACACCTTC.

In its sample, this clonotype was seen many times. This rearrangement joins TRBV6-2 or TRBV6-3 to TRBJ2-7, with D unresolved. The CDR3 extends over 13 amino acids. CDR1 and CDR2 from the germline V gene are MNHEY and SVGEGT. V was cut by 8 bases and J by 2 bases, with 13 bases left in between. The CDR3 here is CASAPAEPYEQYF. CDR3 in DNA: TGTGCCAGCGCCCCAGCAGAACCCTACGAGCAGTACTTC.

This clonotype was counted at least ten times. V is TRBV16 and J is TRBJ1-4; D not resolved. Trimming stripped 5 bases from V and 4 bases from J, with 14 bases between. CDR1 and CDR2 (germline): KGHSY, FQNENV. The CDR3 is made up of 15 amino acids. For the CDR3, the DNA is TGTGCCAGCAGCGGCAACGGGGAGATTAATGAAAAACTGTTTTTT. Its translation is CASSGNGEINEKLFF. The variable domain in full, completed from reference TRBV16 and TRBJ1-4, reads GEEVAQTPKHLVRGEGQKAKLYCAPIKGHSYVFWYQQVLKNEFKFLISFQNENVFDETGMPKERFSAKCLPNSPCSLEIQATKLEDSAVYFCASSGNGEINEKLFFGSGTQLSVL.

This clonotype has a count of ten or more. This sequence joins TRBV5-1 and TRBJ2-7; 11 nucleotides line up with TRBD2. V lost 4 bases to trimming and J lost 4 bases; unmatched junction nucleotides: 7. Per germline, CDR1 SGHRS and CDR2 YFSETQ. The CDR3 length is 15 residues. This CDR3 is CASSVGTSGGYEQYF. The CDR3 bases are TGCGCCAGCAGCGTAGGGACTAGCGGAGGTTACGAGCAGTACTTC.